The present T cell receptor (beta chain) was sequenced within a study of T cell repertoires in breast cancer (dated by TCRdb to the mid-2010s). With regard to the full study: Tumors, lymph nodes and peripheral blood lymphocytes from breast cancer patients were profiled in the study, along with peripheral blood from healthy control donors. The majority of the roughly 22 patient tumors analyzed for shared TCRs were ER+/PR+. Nine healthy donors, of an age range similar to that of the patients, were included as controls. On average, sequencing produced around 500,000 sequences per sample, which came to approximately 9.8 reads per input cell. Given the low mutational burden of breast cancer and the rarity of common mutations in breast cancer, it was reasoned that TCRs shared between breast cancer patients would target shared antigens. Tumors and tumor-involved lymph nodes were minced, digested with Liberase and DNase, and then passed through 70-um and 40-um filters. Blood samples were separated by Ficoll, whereas tumor-free lymph nodes were processed without any enzymatic digestion.

What the study reported, not specific to this receptor: Around 20 TCR pairs were shared across seven or more patient tumors and rarely found in control blood, suggesting possible tumor specificity. TRBV7 predominated among the shared TCRs, which could possibly reflect tumor recognition or a mispriming bias from eight TRBV7 primers. Because transcript abundance and primer differences skewed clone recovery, emulsion RT-PCR was regarded as qualitative rather than quantitative. Discarding singleton TCRs and sampling only part of each tumor may have missed genuine antitumor clones. Sentinel lymph nodes involved by tumor shared about fourfold more TCRs with matched tumor repertoires than tumor-free nodes did (about 8.3% versus 1.9%). Shared TCRs were encoded by various nucleotide sequences, which suggests selection and expansion based on antigen.

On this clonotype: Its cognate antigen has yet to be identified. This CDR3 fails to terminate in the conserved phenylalanine or tryptophan, so it likely reflects a read error.

To analyze paired alpha-beta TCRs of CD8+ T cells, the researchers used an expanded emulsion RT-PCR method with primers covering all TCR V genes. Before emulsion RT-PCR, CD8+ T cells were isolated with a CD8 positive selection kit and incubated overnight in roughly 9.1 IU/mL IL-2. The library was prepared using emulsion pairing. A second nested PCR with blocking oligos suppressed unpaired genes, then a third nested PCR added Illumina adaptors and barcodes. Each emulsion RT-PCR master mix contained roughly 4,500-250,000 T cells, with C-region, Stepout and V-region primers. Emulsions were generated with the Micellula Emulsion and Purification Kit, and RT-PCR used Qiagen OneStep RT-PCR reagents. Pooled libraries were sequenced with paired-end 2 x 250 reads on an Illumina MiSeq. On the study's bioinformatics: Read pairs were joined in Galaxy and clipped at the engineered overlap into separate alpha and beta files, and reads that were not clipped were discarded. To assign alpha-beta pairs, the researchers used CompleteTCR, a MiTCR-based pipeline that relies on an R script to link chains sharing read cluster identifiers. TCR sequences observed only once, about 1-3.3%, were removed as potential sequencing errors. TCRdb reprocessing: public reads trimmed at Q25 with fastp, clones called with MiXCR, in-frame beta chains kept. Under each unique CDR3 protein, matching rows form one entry showing the most common genes and DNA. The V and J calls were determined by TCRdb, not by the authors. A total of roughly 40,000 distinct CDR3 sequences appear in this sample, 45% of them only once. The ten largest clones capture 60% to 75% of the sample.

The germline V gene (reference sequence) gives CDR1 as DFQATT and CDR2 as SNEGSKA. The CDR3 sequence runs 11 residues, both termini included. Only the CDR3 part of the read is kept: 33 bases, read in frame from the first base. The chain is assembled from TRBV20-1 and TRBJ2-7, with the D gene too uncertain to name. Sample: CD8+ T cells. This receptor was obtained from a pool of human donors with breast cancer or a healthy control (not recorded which). The nucleotide sequence is TGTAGCAGCCGGGTGAAATACGAGCAGTACCTC. This is translated as CSSRVKYEQYL.